This TCR beta chain comes out of a study of cytomegalovirus exposure and HLA in healthy donors. Study overall: Ancestry clustering placed 70% to 85% of 300 to 400 genotyped donors in the Caucasian-associated cluster.

Comments on this clone: Its antigen is currently unknown.

The CDR3 consists of 14 residues. CDR1 is SGHTA and CDR2 is FQGNSA in the germline V gene. The junction had 5 bases not matched to a gene; V was cut back by 5 bases and J by 5 bases. Study outcomes and limitations: The study flagged some 170 TCR beta chains as cytomegalovirus-associated.

The PCR had 60 Vbeta and 13 Jbeta primers. Repertoires were generated with immunoSEQ multiplex PCR, while TCRdb's copy carries only in-frame clones and drops some. The table lists some 150,000 clones, 80% of them singletons. The sample taken for sequencing was PBMCs. This TCR was sampled from a woman aged 45-65 years in good health and CMV-seropositive. The chain combines TRBV7-2 with TRBJ2-5; 10 positions match TRBD2. This CDR3 reads CASSSGRAVETQYF. The DNA for the CDR3 is TGTGCCAGCAGCAGCGGGAGGGCTGTGGAGACCCAGTACTTC.